This TCR beta chain came from a study of blood T cell repertoires in COVID-19. Background on the study: The United States, Italy and Spain were the sources of the acute and convalescent COVID-19 samples.

Only in-frame clones appear in the TCRdb table, and some are missing; sequencing was by immunoSEQ multiplex PCR. The sample yields some 150,000 clones, roughly 90% seen once. Germline V lookup: CDR1 SQVTM, CDR2 ANQGSEA. The CDR3 totals 15 residues. V was cut by 0 bases and J by 4 bases, with 13 bases left in between. This sequence joins TRBV29-1 and TRBJ1-3; D ambiguous. Material for sequencing was PBMCs or T cells enriched from blood (not recorded which). This receptor was obtained from a woman aged 25 to 39 with acute COVID-19. The CDR3 region is CSVEDLGGAGNTIYF. In DNA form, the CDR3 reads TGCAGCGTTGAAGATCTTGGTGGAGCGGGAAACACCATATATTTT.